The 5 T cell receptor beta chains in this list originate from one sample, sequenced in a study of T-cell memory formation after mild COVID-19. TCRdb recomputed calls from the 5' RACE reads with MiXCR, one row per CDR3 protein. Of around 530,000 distinct CDR3 sequences detected, about a fifth appear once; the ten largest clones hold 8.4%. The sample comprised PBMCs or a T cell subset sorted from them (not recorded which). All receptors derive from an adult woman who had mild COVID-19 (a few samples of this study predate the infection). Cell type and time point are not known.

This sequence joins TRBV20-1 and TRBJ1-4, with D uncertain. The CDR3 sequence is 14 residues long. The V end lost 0 bases, the J end lost 2 bases, and 7 bases lay between the germline ends. CDR1 DFQATT and CDR2 SNEGSKA come from the germline V gene (reference sequence). CDR3 loop: CSAREGGTNEKLFF. The CDR3 DNA reads as TGCAGTGCTAGAGAGGGAGGCACTAATGAAAAACTGTTTTTT.

V usage is TRBV20-1 and J usage is TRBJ1-2; the match to TRBD1 covers 10 bases. This CDR3 is built from 14 residues. From germline, CDR1 is DFQATT and CDR2 SNEGSKA (reference sequence). J was trimmed by 9 bases and V by 0 bases; bases with no gene match: 7. The CDR3 sequence: CSAREWDRGVRYTF. As DNA, the CDR3 is TGCAGTGCTAGAGAGTGGGACAGGGGAGTTCGCTACACCTTC.

This clonotype was detected many times. The chain uses TRBV6-5 and TRBJ1-1; D gene uncertain. The CDR3 has 13 amino acids. V lost 4 bases and J 1 base, leaving 7 bases between the germline ends. CDR1 MNHEY and CDR2 SVGAGI come from the germline V gene. The CDR3 nucleotides are TGTGCCAGCAGTTTCCCGGGGAACACTGAAGCTTTCTTT. As protein: CASSFPGNTEAFF.

There are a few counts of this clonotype. The rearrangement links TRBV5-5 to TRBJ2-2, with D unclear. Germline V gives CDR1 SGHKS, CDR2 YYEKEE (reference sequence). The CDR3 is made up of 13 amino acids. V was trimmed by 2 bases and J by 6 bases, leaving 8 bases between them. The CDR3 DNA follows: TGTGCCAGCAGCTTTAGATCTTCCGGGGAGCTGTTTTTT. This sequence encodes CASSFRSSGELFF.

This clonotype was counted a few times. The chain joins TRBV14 to TRBJ1-1; D might be TRBD1 (6 bases). The CDR3 extends over 16 amino acids. V lost 3 bases, J lost 1 base, and 15 bases lay in between. Germline V gene sequence: CDR1 SGHDN, CDR2 FVKESK. CDR3 region: CASSHQGRLKNTEAFF. DNA of the CDR3: TGTGCCAGCAGCCACCAGGGGAGGTTGAAGAACACTGAAGCTTTCTTT.